A selection of T cell receptor beta chains follows, all from one sample in a study of blood T cell repertoires in COVID-19. Produced via immunoSEQ multiplex PCR; TCRdb's table is partial and in-frame only. In the table there are 200,000 to 300,000 clones, over 80% of which are singletons. Sequencing input: peripheral blood. The receptors shown here come from a woman aged 55-70 years with active or convalescent COVID-19. CDR3s include the opening cysteine and the closing phenylalanine or tryptophan. The order of the fields is CDR3 length, J gene, D gene, V gene, CDR3 protein. D genes are given only for firm matches.

19,TRBJ2-1,TRBD2,TRBV5-6,CASSPIAGGGVKAYNEQFF
18,TRBJ2-3,TRBD2,TRBV4-2,CASSQDRDSGWGVDTQYF
15,TRBJ1-3,-,TRBV10-3,CAISESKGSGNTIYF
15,TRBJ2-5,TRBD2,TRBV11-3,CASSLGAGGQETQYF
23,TRBJ1-5,-,TRBV21-1,CASSPQPHRLKDRRLYSNQPQHF
15,TRBJ2-2,TRBD1,TRBV5-1,CASSLGQGDTGELFF
17,TRBJ2-5,TRBD1,TRBV5-1,CASSSFPGQGAKETQYF
16,TRBJ2-1,TRBD2,TRBV5-6,CASSLSGLANRNEQFF
13,TRBJ1-1,TRBD1,TRBV10-3,CAIGDRGITEAFF
15,TRBJ2-7,TRBD2,TRBV5-4,CASSLSSGSTYEQYF